The rows below give T cell receptor beta chains drawn from one sample of a study of cytomegalovirus exposure and HLA in healthy donors. The data were produced by immunoSEQ multiplex PCR, yet TCRdb's version contains in-frame clones alone and is incomplete. The sample consists of around 190,000 clones, approximately 86% of them appearing once. Sequencing used PBMCs. These receptors were collected from a woman younger than 35 in good health and CMV-seronegative. Both conserved end residues are part of each CDR3. The D gene is left open where the match is weak.

len: 14
j_gene: TRBJ2-2
v_gene: TRBV11-1
d_gene: NA
CDR3aa: CASKGLPNTGELFF

len: 14
j_gene: NA
v_gene: TRBV7-3
d_gene: NA
CDR3aa: CASSRQLRVYEQYF

len: 14
j_gene: TRBJ2-2
v_gene: TRBV19
d_gene: TRBD1
CDR3aa: CAINRGPNTGELFF

len: 18
j_gene: TRBJ1-4
v_gene: TRBV18
d_gene: TRBD1
CDR3aa: CASSPRDRVGYTNEKLFF

len: 17
j_gene: TRBJ2-7
v_gene: TRBV7-2
d_gene: NA
CDR3aa: CASSLGPSETGTYEQYF

len: 15
j_gene: TRBJ2-3
v_gene: TRBV15
d_gene: NA
CDR3aa: CATSRTGTSTDTQYF

len: 15
j_gene: TRBJ2-2
v_gene: TRBV19
d_gene: NA
CDR3aa: CASSIWALEAGELFF

len: 13
j_gene: TRBJ1-5
v_gene: TRBV29-1
d_gene: NA
CDR3aa: CSVEEQPNQPQHF

len: 18
j_gene: TRBJ1-6
v_gene: TRBV7-2
d_gene: NA
CDR3aa: CASSLAGEGGGWNSPLHF

len: 15
j_gene: TRBJ2-1
v_gene: TRBV7-9
d_gene: TRBD2
CDR3aa: CASSPLAGDYNEQFF

len: 13
j_gene: TRBJ1-1
v_gene: TRBV7-2
d_gene: NA
CDR3aa: CASREVLNTEAFF

len: 13
j_gene: TRBJ2-7
v_gene: TRBV28
d_gene: NA
CDR3aa: CASSLATSYEQYF

len: 15
j_gene: TRBJ2-7
v_gene: TRBV19
d_gene: TRBD1
CDR3aa: CASSPLDRGNDEQYF

len: 12
j_gene: TRBJ1-2
v_gene: TRBV28
d_gene: NA
CDR3aa: CASSLNGYGYTF

len: 12
j_gene: TRBJ1-1
v_gene: TRBV2
d_gene: TRBD1
CDR3aa: CATDREGTEAFF

len: 13
j_gene: TRBJ1-1
v_gene: TRBV6-1
d_gene: NA
CDR3aa: CASSGSWGTEAFF

len: 17
j_gene: TRBJ2-1
v_gene: TRBV4-1
d_gene: NA
CDR3aa: CASSQDVWEVSYNEQFF

len: 15
j_gene: TRBJ2-2
v_gene: TRBV2
d_gene: NA
CDR3aa: CASSGTASNTGELFF

len: 12
j_gene: TRBJ2-5
v_gene: TRBV5-4
d_gene: NA
CDR3aa: CASSLREETQYF

len: 15
j_gene: TRBJ2-1
v_gene: TRBV2
d_gene: NA
CDR3aa: CASSEAGSFYNEQFF

len: 14
j_gene: TRBJ2-2
v_gene: TRBV28
d_gene: TRBD1
CDR3aa: CASSGTGGTGELFF

len: 16
j_gene: TRBJ1-1
v_gene: TRBV18
d_gene: TRBD1
CDR3aa: CASSPSTGEMNTEAFF

len: 14
j_gene: TRBJ2-5
v_gene: TRBV21-1
d_gene: NA
CDR3aa: CASSKGTSQETQYF

len: 15
j_gene: TRBJ2-7
v_gene: TRBV6-5
d_gene: TRBD2
CDR3aa: CASRSTSGRSHEQYF

len: 14
j_gene: TRBJ2-1
v_gene: TRBV7-2
d_gene: TRBD1
CDR3aa: CASSPGTGDNEQFF

len: 16
j_gene: TRBJ2-2
v_gene: TRBV19
d_gene: TRBD2
CDR3aa: CASSPRGLASTGELFF

len: 11
j_gene: TRBJ1-1
v_gene: TRBV30
d_gene: NA
CDR3aa: CAWSVAGTHFF

len: 15
j_gene: TRBJ2-7
v_gene: TRBV9
d_gene: TRBD2
CDR3aa: CASSVVSAGVGEQYF

len: 16
j_gene: TRBJ2-1
v_gene: TRBV27
d_gene: TRBD2
CDR3aa: CASSRGRSGVYNEQFF

len: 14
j_gene: TRBJ2-1
v_gene: TRBV27
d_gene: NA
CDR3aa: CASSLGSSYNEQFF

len: 16
j_gene: TRBJ2-3
v_gene: TRBV7-9
d_gene: NA
CDR3aa: CASSSRGLYSTDTQYF

len: 13
j_gene: TRBJ2-7
v_gene: TRBV27
d_gene: NA
CDR3aa: CASREPGESEQYF

len: 14
j_gene: TRBJ1-3
v_gene: TRBV10-2
d_gene: NA
CDR3aa: CASTDRIPGNTIYF

len: 16
j_gene: TRBJ2-3
v_gene: TRBV5-1
d_gene: TRBD2
CDR3aa: CASSPLGLAVADTQYF

len: 14
j_gene: TRBJ1-4
v_gene: TRBV2
d_gene: NA
CDR3aa: CASSEALTLGKLFF

len: 12
j_gene: TRBJ2-3
v_gene: TRBV2
d_gene: TRBD1
CDR3aa: CASITMDRVKYF

len: 15
j_gene: TRBJ2-7
v_gene: TRBV11-3
d_gene: NA
CDR3aa: CASSSHDRSSFEQYF

len: 13
j_gene: TRBJ2-2
v_gene: TRBV2
d_gene: NA
CDR3aa: CASSEDGAGELFF

len: 15
j_gene: TRBJ2-7
v_gene: TRBV6-5
d_gene: TRBD1
CDR3aa: CASRTDRGGSYEQYF

len: 16
j_gene: TRBJ1-3
v_gene: TRBV15
d_gene: NA
CDR3aa: CATSRGIPISGNTIYF

len: 16
j_gene: TRBJ1-6
v_gene: TRBV19
d_gene: TRBD1
CDR3aa: CASSILPTGEVSPLHF

len: 16
j_gene: TRBJ2-7
v_gene: TRBV19
d_gene: NA
CDR3aa: CASSPGSGTSWIEQYF

len: 15
j_gene: TRBJ1-1
v_gene: TRBV18
d_gene: NA
CDR3aa: CASSLTQGKTTEAFF

len: 18
j_gene: TRBJ2-3
v_gene: TRBV9
d_gene: NA
CDR3aa: CASSVGTTPGGGTDTQYF

len: 13
j_gene: TRBJ1-4
v_gene: TRBV27
d_gene: NA
CDR3aa: CASSLAYNEKLFF

len: 15
j_gene: TRBJ2-1
v_gene: TRBV11-2
d_gene: NA
CDR3aa: CASSPSRAPGNEQFF

len: 16
j_gene: TRBJ2-7
v_gene: TRBV4-2
d_gene: NA
CDR3aa: CASSQGLAGRAAEQYF

len: 17
j_gene: TRBJ1-5
v_gene: TRBV7-9
d_gene: TRBD1
CDR3aa: CASSLALGQASNQPQHF

len: 14
j_gene: TRBJ2-7
v_gene: TRBV5-1
d_gene: NA
CDR3aa: CASSPRLGEGEQYF

len: 12
j_gene: TRBJ1-5
v_gene: TRBV10-3
d_gene: NA
CDR3aa: CAISGSDQPQHF

len: 13
j_gene: TRBJ2-7
v_gene: TRBV18
d_gene: NA
CDR3aa: CASSLPQGGEQYF

len: 14
j_gene: TRBJ2-3
v_gene: TRBV7-9
d_gene: NA
CDR3aa: CASEGHSRADTQYF